The rows below give T cell receptor beta chains drawn from one sample of a study of memory CD4+ T cells and cytomegalovirus serostatus. The data were produced by immunoSEQ multiplex PCR, yet TCRdb's version contains in-frame clones alone and is incomplete. The data show 55,000 to 60,000 clones, about 81% seen once. The material sequenced was memory CD4+ T cells from blood. Source of these receptors: an adult in good health and CMV-seronegative. Each CDR3 is given with its conserved first and last residue. D genes are given only for firm matches. The size of a clone is reported for some rows only, either as once, few or many, or as a class for expanded clones.

d_call	v_call	j_call	clone_size	cdr3_length	cdr3_nt	cdr3_aa
.	TRBV2	TRBJ2-7	.	12	TGTGCCAGCGGGTCAAACCTCAACGAGCAGTACTTC	CASGSNLNEQYF
.	TRBV6-5	TRBJ1-5	once	14	TGTGCCAGCACACCCCCGGGGGGAGGCCAGCCCCAGCATTTT	CASTPPGGGQPQHF
.	TRBV7-6	TRBJ2-4	.	16	TGTGCCAGCAGCTTAGGGACACCTTCAGCCAAAAACATTCAGTACTTC	CASSLGTPSAKNIQYF
.	TRBV19	TRBJ1-1	.	12	TGTGCCAGTACCTGGTTTTCCACTGAAGCTTTCTTT	CASTWFSTEAFF
.	TRBV18	TRBJ2-1	.	13	TGTGCCAGCTCCTATCGAGCTCCGAATGAGCAGTTCTTC	CASSYRAPNEQFF
.	TRBV7-9	TRBJ2-1	.	14	TGTGCCAGCAGCAACCCTCGGGACACCCGGCGGGGGTTCTTC	CASSNPRDTRRGFF
.	TRBV5-4	TRBJ1-2	.	13	TGTGCCAGCAGCTACGTGGCAGGGAATGGCTACACCTTC	CASSYVAGNGYTF
.	TRBV6-5	TRBJ1-1	.	14	TGTGCCAGCAGTTACGGGCGGGGGAACACTGAAGCTTTCTTT	CASSYGRGNTEAFF
.	TRBV28	TRBJ2-5	once	12	TGTGCCAGCAGTTTATCCCGGAGGACCCAGTACTTC	CASSLSRRTQYF
TRBD1	TRBV5-1	TRBJ1-2	.	19	TGCGCCAGCAGCCCCTTAGTCCCGGGACAGGGGTCAGGAAGGTATGGCTACACCTTC	CASSPLVPGQGSGRYGYTF
TRBD2	TRBV11-3	TRBJ2-1	.	16	TGTGCCAGCAGCTGGGGTGCTAGCGGGAGGTACAATGAGCAGTTCTTC	CASSWGASGRYNEQFF
TRBD1	TRBV6-1	TRBJ1-2	.	14	TGTGCCAGCAGTGAATGGGGACAGAACTATGGCTACACCTTC	CASSEWGQNYGYTF
TRBD1	TRBV5-1	TRBJ2-7	.	14	TGCGCCAGCAGCAAGGACAGGGCTGCTTACGAGCAGTACTTC	CASSKDRAAYEQYF
.	TRBV5-4	TRBJ1-1	.	15	TGTGCCAGCAGCTCCCGGACAGCCTATACGGCTGAAGCTTTCTTT	CASSSRTAYTAEAFF
TRBD1	TRBV7-2	TRBJ1-2	.	16	TGTGCCAGCAGCTTAGGGAATACAGGGGCTAACTATGGCTACACCTTC	CASSLGNTGANYGYTF
.	TRBV5-1	TRBJ2-7	.	13	TGCGCCAGCAGCTTGTCAGCGGGTTGGGAGCAGTACTTC	CASSLSAGWEQYF
.	TRBV29-1	TRBJ1-1	.	14	TGCAGCGTCGGGTACGGGGGGCTGAAAACTGAAGCTTTCTTT	CSVGYGGLKTEAFF
.	TRBV5-4	TRBJ1-1	few	14	TGTGCCAGCAGCTTGGCCATCACAGACCGGAGAGCTTTCTTT	CASSLAITDRRAFF
.	TRBV19	TRBJ2-3	.	12	TGTGCCAGTAGTCCGCGATCATCACAGCAGTATTTT	CASSPRSSQQYF
.	TRBV5-1	TRBJ1-6	.	14	TGCGCCAGCAGCTTAACAGGGTATAATTCACCCCTCCACTTT	CASSLTGYNSPLHF
.	TRBV7-2	TRBJ1-2	few	14	TGTGCCAGCAGCTTAGCGTTGGGGGATCTTGGCTACACCTTC	CASSLALGDLGYTF
.	TRBV30	TRBJ1-1	.	13	TGTGCCTGGAGTGTATTCCGGAACACTGAAGCTTTCTTT	CAWSVFRNTEAFF
.	TRBV7-2	TRBJ1-1	.	14	TGTGCCAGCAGCCGCGACTGGGGGAACACTGAAGCTTTCTTT	CASSRDWGNTEAFF
TRBD1	TRBV5-4	TRBJ1-6	.	17	TGTGCCAGCAGCCCAACCAGGGGGCGAAGTCATAATTCACCCCTCCACTTT	CASSPTRGRSHNSPLHF
.	TRBV11-2	TRBJ1-1	.	16	TGTGCCAGCAGCATTCGGGGGGACGATGTGAACACTGAAGCTTTCTTT	CASSIRGDDVNTEAFF
.	TRBV6-5	TRBJ2-7	.	14	TGTGCCAGCAGTTACAAGGGGATTTTCTCCGAGCAGTACTTC	CASSYKGIFSEQYF
TRBD2	TRBV6-1	TRBJ2-3	.	18	TGTGCCAGCAGTGGGACTAGCGGTATTAGGAGCCCCACAGATACGCAGTATTTT	CASSGTSGIRSPTDTQYF
.	TRBV10-3	TRBJ1-2	.	16	TGTGCCATCAGTGAGTCCGTCCCGGGAACGTCTCACGGCTACACCTTC	CAISESVPGTSHGYTF
.	TRBV7-8	TRBJ1-2	.	14	TGTGCCAGCAGCTTAGACTCGGCTCTCTATGGCTACACCTTC	CASSLDSALYGYTF
.	TRBV19	TRBJ1-2	few	13	TGTGCCAGTAGTATAAAGATTAACTATGGCTACACCTTC	CASSIKINYGYTF
.	TRBV7-3	TRBJ2-3	.	15	TGTGCCAGCAGCTTAACCGCGACAGTAAAAGATACGCAGTATTTT	CASSLTATVKDTQYF
TRBD1	TRBV11-3	TRBJ2-7	.	15	TGTGCCAGCAGCCCGGGACAGGGAAACTCCTACGAGCAGTACTTC	CASSPGQGNSYEQYF
.	TRBV7-8	TRBJ1-3	.	15	TGTGCCAGCAGCTTAGAGCCTAATCCTGGAAACACCATATATTTT	CASSLEPNPGNTIYF
.	TRBV4-2	TRBJ2-5	once	13	TGTGCCAGCAGCCTCGGATATCGAGAGACCCAGTACTTC	CASSLGYRETQYF
.	TRBV30	TRBJ1-1	few	14	TGTGCCTGGAGTCTCAGGCAGTTGAACACTGAAGCTTTCTTT	CAWSLRQLNTEAFF
.	TRBV5-1	TRBJ1-4	.	13	TGCGCCAGCAGCTTGGCCCAGGGTGGGCAACTGTTTTTT	CASSLAQGGQLFF
.	TRBV5-4	TRBJ2-2	.	16	TGTGCCAGCAGCTTGGTGGGGACTGGAAACACCGGGGAGCTGTTTTTT	CASSLVGTGNTGELFF
.	TRBV5-6	TRBJ2-5	few	14	TGTGCCAGCAGCTCCCCCGGGACCCAAGAGACCCAGTACTTC	CASSSPGTQETQYF
TRBD1	TRBV4-1	TRBJ2-7	.	13	TGCGCCAGCAGCCAGTTAACAGGGGGCGAGCAGTACTTC	CASSQLTGGEQYF
TRBD1	TRBV18	TRBJ1-2	.	14	TGTGCCAGCTCACAAGACAGGGGGCGAGGTGGCTACACCTTC	CASSQDRGRGGYTF
TRBD1	TRBV2	TRBJ1-5	.	15	TGTGCCAGCAGTGATCCGGGGACAGACAATCAGCCCCAGCATTTT	CASSDPGTDNQPQHF
.	TRBV6-1	TRBJ2-7	.	15	TGTGCCAGCACCGCTTCGGTAGCGGCTACCTACGAGCAGTACTTC	CASTASVAATYEQYF
TRBD1	TRBV7-2	TRBJ1-2	.	15	TGTGCCAGCAGCTTAGAGGGACAGACCATCTATGGCTACACCTTC	CASSLEGQTIYGYTF
TRBD1	TRBV7-9	TRBJ2-7	.	16	TGTGCCAGCAGCTTAGGTCGGGACAGGGGTTCCTACGAGCAGTACTTC	CASSLGRDRGSYEQYF
TRBD1	TRBV28	TRBJ2-5	.	14	TGTGCCAGCAGTTTCGCGACAGGGGGCGAGACCCAGTACTTC	CASSFATGGETQYF
.	TRBV5-1	TRBJ1-2	.	17	TGCGCCAGCAGTATTCGGGACATATACTCGGGCCCCTATGGCTACACCTTC	CASSIRDIYSGPYGYTF
.	TRBV27	TRBJ2-7	.	16	TGTGCCAGCAGTCGGGGGACCGCGGGAACCACCTACGAGCAGTACTTC	CASSRGTAGTTYEQYF
TRBD1	TRBV7-2	TRBJ1-1	.	13	TGTGCCAGCAGCCGACAGGGGGGTGGTGAAGCTTTCTTT	CASSRQGGGEAFF
TRBD2	TRBV7-9	TRBJ2-5	.	16	TGTGCCAGCAGCTTAGCCAAAGCGGGAATGGGGGAGACCCAGTACTTC	CASSLAKAGMGETQYF
TRBD1	TRBV7-2	TRBJ1-3	few	15	TGTGCCGGAAGGGGGCAGGGGAGGGCTGGAAACACCATATATTTT	CAGRGQGRAGNTIYF
TRBD1	TRBV19	TRBJ2-1	.	16	TGTGCCAGTAGTGAACAAGCAGGGGGCGCCTACAATGAGCAGTTCTTC	CASSEQAGGAYNEQFF
TRBD2	TRBV5-1	TRBJ2-2	.	16	TGCGCCAGCAGCTTGGGAAGCGGGAGGGCCGACGGGGAGCTGTTTTTT	CASSLGSGRADGELFF
TRBD2	TRBV9	TRBJ2-7	few	16	TGTGCCAGCAGCCCCCGGGCCAGCGGGAGGCTCGACGAGCAGTACTTC	CASSPRASGRLDEQYF
.	TRBV20-1	TRBJ2-1	.	11	TGCAGTGCTGAATTTTCGAATGAGCAGTTCTTC	CSAEFSNEQFF
TRBD2	TRBV28	TRBJ2-5	.	16	TGTGCCAGCAGGCCACTCGGGACTAGCATTCGAGAGACCCAGTACTTC	CASRPLGTSIRETQYF
.	TRBV6-5	TRBJ1-2	.	15	TGTGCCAGTTCGTTTGGGGACGGTGCTTTCTATGGCTACACCTTC	CASSFGDGAFYGYTF
.	TRBV2	TRBJ1-5	.	18	TGTGCCAGCAGTGAAGCGCTCTTTCGGGGAGGCGGCAATCAGCCCCAGCATTTT	CASSEALFRGGGNQPQHF
TRBD1	TRBV28	TRBJ1-4	.	15	TGTGCCAGCAGTACCGGACAGGCGCTTAATGAAAAACTGTTTTTT	CASSTGQALNEKLFF
.	TRBV2	TRBJ1-1	.	16	TGTGCCAGCAGTGAAGGGCCAGGGGCGCAGAACACTGAAGCTTTCTTT	CASSEGPGAQNTEAFF